The rows below give T cell receptor beta chains drawn from one sample of a study of cytomegalovirus exposure and HLA in healthy donors. Profiling relied on immunoSEQ multiplex PCR, and the TCRdb table lists in-frame clones only, not all of them. The sample records approximately 110,000 clones, roughly 80% being singletons. Specimen: PBMCs. Source of these receptors: a man younger than 45 in good health and CMV-seropositive. Each CDR3 is given with its conserved first and last residue. The D gene is left open where the match is weak. The size field is filled for only some rows; it gives once, few, many or a size class.

size	J	D	V	CDR3
NA	TRBJ1-1	NA	TRBV5-4	CASDRWDTEAFF
NA	NA	NA	TRBV6-5	CASRGGASSYEQYF
NA	TRBJ1-5	TRBD1	TRBV27	CASSPLELDRVRQPQHF
NA	TRBJ2-2	TRBD1	TRBV5-1	CASSLSRGHTGELFF
NA	TRBJ2-5	TRBD2	TRBV5-1	CASSLGAGGPETQYF
once	TRBJ2-1	NA	TRBV19	CASGGLPSVDEQFF
once	TRBJ1-1	NA	TRBV7-9	CASSLQGGSTEAFF
NA	TRBJ2-3	NA	TRBV4-2	CASSQGPQGLSTDTQYF
NA	TRBJ2-1	TRBD2	TRBV5-1	CASSFPSRGSSYNEQFF
NA	TRBJ2-7	TRBD1	TRBV18	CASSPRTTGDEQYF
NA	TRBJ2-2	NA	TRBV28	CASSEGSNTGELFF
NA	TRBJ2-5	TRBD2	TRBV2	CASSGGLAGWETQYF
NA	TRBJ1-1	TRBD1	TRBV28	CASSFPDRGYTEAFF
NA	NA	TRBD1	TRBV25-1	CASMGNQGANPYEQYF
NA	TRBJ2-4	TRBD1	TRBV4-1	CASSRPLGQGNIQYF
few	TRBJ1-5	NA	TRBV7-9	CASSFQGNQPQHF
NA	TRBJ2-7	TRBD2	TRBV2	CASTGTSGGAGGEQYF
once	TRBJ2-2	TRBD1	TRBV7-9	CASSTPGQANTGELFF
NA	TRBJ2-3	TRBD2	TRBV19	CASSGLAGGITDTQYF
once	TRBJ1-1	NA	TRBV7-9	CASGLSTEAFF
NA	TRBJ2-3	TRBD1	TRBV18	CASSPNRGKALDTQYF
NA	TRBJ1-4	NA	TRBV7-2	CASSLIYINEKLFF
NA	TRBJ2-5	TRBD2	TRBV27	CASSRPPGLMETQYF
NA	TRBJ1-4	NA	TRBV6-1	CASSVDGEKLFF
NA	TRBJ1-5	NA	TRBV19	CASSTGHGGQPQHF
NA	TRBJ2-3	NA	TRBV6-4	CASSRQDTDTQYF
few	NA	NA	TRBV7-3	CASSETRDYEQYF
NA	TRBJ2-7	TRBD1	TRBV5-1	CASSSTGQGSHEQYF
NA	TRBJ2-5	TRBD1	TRBV14	CASSQDYPGGHAETQYF
NA	TRBJ2-7	NA	TRBV5-1	CASSLGVAESYEQYF
once	TRBJ1-1	NA	TRBV5-4	CASSPERGNTEAFF
NA	TRBJ1-2	NA	TRBV5-4	CASSAAPGANYGYTF
NA	TRBJ2-1	TRBD2	TRBV5-1	CASSSWGSGGTEQFF
few	TRBJ2-1	TRBD2	TRBV28	CASSRHREDNEQFF
NA	TRBJ1-5	TRBD1	TRBV28	CASSDRASQHF
NA	TRBJ1-6	TRBD1	TRBV2	CASSDRGALYNSPLHF
once	TRBJ2-5	TRBD1	TRBV11-3	CASSLDRGIETQYF
few	TRBJ2-1	TRBD2	TRBV7-9	CASSETLVAGYEQFF
NA	TRBJ2-1	NA	TRBV10-2	CASSESSGSDEQFF
NA	TRBJ2-1	TRBD2	TRBV28	CASSTTVLLAGGHNEQFF
NA	TRBJ2-3	TRBD2	TRBV7-3	CASSYRRGGSTDTQYF
NA	TRBJ1-5	TRBD1	TRBV19	CARGQEANIRSNQPQHF
once	TRBJ2-1	NA	TRBV5-4	CASNQGGSYNEQFF
NA	TRBJ1-1	TRBD1	TRBV9	CASSGRDRLNTEAFF
NA	TRBJ1-3	NA	TRBV7-8	CASSLASRQVGNTIYF
NA	TRBJ1-2	NA	TRBV7-2	CASSPRVASNYGYTF
few	TRBJ1-2	NA	TRBV7-9	CATGSQGYGYTF
NA	TRBJ2-7	NA	TRBV6-6	CASSYSIVYEQYF
NA	TRBJ1-2	TRBD1	TRBV6-1	CASSDPEDRGLNYGYTF
NA	TRBJ1-2	TRBD1	TRBV30	CAWSEQGGGYTF